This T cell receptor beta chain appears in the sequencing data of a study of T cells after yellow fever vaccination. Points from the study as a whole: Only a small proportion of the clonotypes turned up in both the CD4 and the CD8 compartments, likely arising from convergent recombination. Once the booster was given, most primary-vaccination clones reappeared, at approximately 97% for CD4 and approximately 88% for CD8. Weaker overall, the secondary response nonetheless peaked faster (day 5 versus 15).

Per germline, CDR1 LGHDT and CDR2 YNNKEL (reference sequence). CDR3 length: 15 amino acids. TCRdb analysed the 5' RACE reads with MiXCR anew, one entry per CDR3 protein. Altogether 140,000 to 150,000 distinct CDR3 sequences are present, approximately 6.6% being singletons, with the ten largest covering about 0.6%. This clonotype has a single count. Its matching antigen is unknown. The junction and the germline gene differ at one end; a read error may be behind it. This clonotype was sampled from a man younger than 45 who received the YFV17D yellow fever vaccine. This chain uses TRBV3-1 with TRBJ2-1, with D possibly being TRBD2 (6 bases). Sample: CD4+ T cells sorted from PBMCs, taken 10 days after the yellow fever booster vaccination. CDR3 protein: CVSSQRRGPYNEQFF. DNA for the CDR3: TGTGTCAGCAGCCAACGGAGGGGCCCCTACAATGAGCAGTTCTTC.